This T cell receptor beta chain was sequenced for a study of patients and donors after allogeneic stem cell transplantation. Using its own MiXCR run on the RT-PCR reads, TCRdb lists one record per CDR3 protein. This table has over 400,000 distinct CDR3 sequences, approximately 16% appearing once. V was pared by 6 bases and J by 7 bases, with 13 bases between. Looked up from germline, CDR1 is ENHRY and CDR2 is SYGVKD. This CDR3 has 13 residues. This clonotype was seen only a few times. The sample was blood, either unsorted or a sorted T cell fraction (not recorded which). The sequence came from a human donor who was either an allogeneic HSCT recipient or a stem cell or donor lymphocyte infusion donor (not recorded which). It is not recorded whose cells these are; they may come from a transplant donor. This chain connects TRBV10-3 to TRBJ2-4; D may be TRBD1 (6 bases). The CDR3 sequence is CAISHRDGNIQYF. The CDR3 coding sequence is TGTGCCATCAGCCACAGGGACGGGAACATTCAGTACTTC.